The 16 T cell receptor beta chains listed next were all sequenced from one sample in a study of CD8 T cells in ankylosing spondylitis. TCRdb reanalysed the 5' RACE reads using MiXCR and keeps one entry per CDR3 protein. Of more than 200,000 distinct CDR3 sequences listed, around 25% are singletons. The sample consisted of blood, either unsorted or a sorted T cell fraction (not recorded which). Receptor source: a male donor with ankylosing spondylitis or in good health (not recorded which).

V gene TRBV29-1 combines with J gene TRBJ1-1, with no clear D. V was cut by 7 bases and J by 2 bases, with 11 bases left in between. In germline, CDR1 is SQVTM, CDR2 ANQGSEA. The CDR3 has 12 amino acids. CDR3 sequence: CSAMKSNTEAFF. The CDR3 DNA is TGCAGCGCCATGAAGAGTAACACTGAAGCTTTCTTT. The full variable domain, completed using reference TRBV29-1 and TRBJ1-1, is SAVISQKPSRDICQRGTSLTIQCQVDSQVTMMFWYRQQPGQSLTLIATANQGSEATYESGFVIDKFPISRPNLTFSTLTVSNMSPEDSSIYLCSAMKSNTEAFFGQGTRLTVV.

This clonotype was picked up a small number of times. The chain has TRBV20-1 and TRBJ2-5, with D possibly TRBD1 on 6 matching bases. The ends were cut back, 3 bases at V and 1 base at J, with 15 bases in the middle. The V gene's germline CDR1 is DFQATT and CDR2 SNEGSKA (reference sequence). This CDR3 is built from 15 residues. This chain's CDR3 is CSASLDSKTQETQYF. CDR3 nucleotides: TGCAGTGCTAGCTTGGACAGTAAGACCCAAGAGACCCAGTACTTC.

This clonotype was found many times. This sequence joins TRBV2 and TRBJ2-1; 9 nucleotides match TRBD2. The germline gives CDR1 SNHLY, CDR2 FYNNEI. The CDR3 runs 14 residues. Trimming removed 7 bases from V and 12 bases from J; junction bases left unmatched: 13. CDR3 DNA sequence: TGTGCCAGCATGCTGGATAGCGGGGGAGCTGGGCAGTTCTTC. Its protein is CASMLDSGGAGQFF.

V is TRBV18 and J is TRBJ1-5, with 8 bases aligning to TRBD1. The CDR3 length is 15 residues. J was trimmed by 6 bases and V by 3 bases; bases with no gene match: 7. The germline V gene has CDR1 KGHSH and CDR2 LQKENI. Here the CDR3 DNA reads TGTGCCAGCTCACCTGAATCGGACAGGGCTCAGCCCCAGCATTTT. Protein: CASSPESDRAQPQHF.

This clonotype was detected ten times or more. The V gene is TRBV10-3, the J gene TRBJ1-2, with 9 bases identical to TRBD1. V was clipped by 5 bases and J by 6 bases; unmatched bases: 4. Germline V CDR1 and CDR2: ENHRY, SYGVKD. The CDR3 is made up of 13 amino acids. The CDR3 spells CAISPDRGDGYTF. In nucleotides, the CDR3 is TGTGCCATCAGTCCCGACAGGGGGGATGGCTACACCTTC.

This clonotype was seen many times. The chain uses TRBV6-5 and TRBJ2-3; 10 nucleotides line up with TRBD2. Per the germline V gene, CDR1 is MNHEY and CDR2 is SVGAGI. This CDR3 comprises 19 residues. V lost 2 bases and J lost 3; bases outside the gene matches: 14. CDR3 coding DNA: TGTGCCAGCAGTTACCAGCACCCTCAGCGGGGGGGCGTGACAGATACGCAGTATTTT. It codes for CASSYQHPQRGGVTDTQYF.

The V and J genes are TRBV20-1 and TRBJ2-1; 8 positions agree with TRBD1. Unmatched junction bases numbered 2, after V lost 7 bases and J lost 9 bases. Germline lookup yields CDR1 DFQATT and CDR2 SNEGSKA (reference sequence). The CDR3 is made up of 10 amino acids. The DNA of the CDR3 is TGCAGTGTTGACAGGGGTGAGCAGTTCTTC. It specifies CSVDRGEQFF.

This chain joins TRBV18 and TRBJ2-1; D is undetermined. This CDR3 comprises 15 residues. Germline V lookup: CDR1 KGHSH, CDR2 LQKENI. The V end lost 2 bases, the J end lost 3 bases, and 11 bases lay between the germline ends. The CDR3 reads CASSPVSADYNEQFF. The CDR3 DNA sequence: TGTGCCAGCTCACCAGTGTCCGCAGACTACAATGAGCAGTTCTTC. Looking up the rest from reference TRBV18 and TRBJ2-1 gives the full variable domain: NAGVMQNPRHLVRRRGQEARLRCSPMKGHSHVYWYRQLPEEGLKFMVYLQKENIIDESGMPKERFSAEFPKEGPSILRIQQVVRGDSAAYFCASSPVSADYNEQFFGPGTRLTVL.

The chain recombines TRBV20-1 with TRBJ2-5, with TRBD2 identical over 10 bases. V trimming: 7 bases; J trimming: 5 bases; junction bases outside the gene matches: 4. The CDR3 totals 12 residues. Germline loops: CDR1 DFQATT, CDR2 SNEGSKA (reference sequence). The CDR3 DNA is TGCAGTGTAGCGGGGGGTATGGAGACCCAGTACTTC. Its protein product is CSVAGGMETQYF.

Ten or more counts support this clonotype. The chain links TRBV3-1 to TRBJ2-1, with D hard to call. Trimming pared 2 bases from V and 6 bases from J, leaving 5 bases between. Germline CDR1 LGHDT, CDR2 YNNKEL (reference sequence). CDR3 size: 12 residues. CDR3 in amino acids: CASSQLGNEQFF. The CDR3 coding sequence is TGTGCCAGCAGCCAATTGGGCAATGAGCAGTTCTTC.

The rearrangement links TRBV2 to TRBJ2-7; 10 bases agree with TRBD2. The V and J ends lost 3 bases and 8 bases, in that order; junction bases with no gene match: 10. CDR1 and CDR2 (germline): SNHLY, FYNNEI. The CDR3 is 15 residues long. The DNA of the CDR3 is TGTGCCAGCAGTGATCAAGGACTAGCGGTTGGCAAGCAGTACTTC. This encodes CASSDQGLAVGKQYF.

There are many counts of this clonotype. This chain links TRBV12-3 or TRBV12-4 with TRBJ1-2, with D unclear. Trimming removed 3 bases from V and 2 bases from J, with 7 bases in between. CDR3 length: 13 residues. CDR3 sequence reads: CASSFQRNYGYTF. Here the CDR3 DNA reads TGTGCCAGCAGTTTTCAGAGAAACTATGGCTACACCTTC.

This clonotype was counted ten times or more. The gene calls are TRBV6-5 and TRBJ1-3; 7 nucleotides line up with TRBD1. Trimming cost V 4 bases and J 2 bases; bases outside gene matches: 2. Per germline, CDR1 MNHEY and CDR2 SVGAGI. This CDR3 region has 14 residues. CDR3 in DNA: TGTGCCAGCAGTTCAACAGGGGCTGGAAACACCATATATTTT. Encoded protein: CASSSTGAGNTIYF.

Concerning this clonotype itself: A much larger clone differs from this one at a single base, so this may be a read error. The chain combines TRBV6-1 with TRBJ2-7, with D possibly matching TRBD2 (5 bases). Germline CDR1 MNHNS, CDR2 SASEGT. V lost 5 bases and J 3 bases, leaving 14 bases between the germline ends. This CDR3 spans 14 amino acids. The CDR3 region is CASSRRTGYYEQYF. CDR3 nucleotides: TGTGCCAGCAGTCGAAGGACGGGATACTACGAGCAGTACTTC.

The table lists this clonotype with many counts. The V call is TRBV20-1, the J call TRBJ2-1; perhaps TRBD1 as D (6 bases). The V and J ends lost 4 bases and 0 bases respectively, with 19 bases between them. Germline V gives CDR1 DFQATT, CDR2 SNEGSKA (reference sequence). This CDR3 spans 17 amino acids. CDR3 sequence (DNA): TGCAGTGCTACCCCTATGAGGGGGATCAACTCCTACAATGAGCAGTTCTTC. Amino acids: CSATPMRGINSYNEQFF.

The gene calls are TRBV6-5 and TRBJ1-2, with TRBD1 matching 9 bases. V was pared by 0 bases and J by 2 bases, with 10 bases of the junction left unmatched. This CDR3 has 18 amino acids. CDR1 is MNHEY, CDR2 SVGAGI, per germline. This CDR3 is CASSYSSIRDRANYGYTF. CDR3 nucleotides: TGTGCCAGCAGTTACTCGTCCATCCGGGACAGGGCGAACTATGGCTACACCTTC.